Shown below are 3 T cell receptor beta chains from a single sample sequenced in a study of cytomegalovirus exposure and HLA in healthy donors (dated by TCRdb to about 2017). The library was obtained by the immunoSEQ multiplex PCR assay. For the multiplex PCR, a mixture combining 60 forward primers for TCR Vbeta segments and 13 reverse primers for TCR Jbeta segments was used. Imported from immuneACCESS, the table was reduced by TCRdb to in-frame sequences with V and J called. These copies leave out some clones; in studies compared against another copy, an unresolved V gene accounts for under half, and the cause of the remainder is not known. This sample lists around 120,000 clones; 74% were detected once. About 2.6% of the sample rests with the top ten. The sample consisted of PBMCs. These receptors were collected from a man aged 45-60 years in good health and CMV-seropositive.

The chain employs TRBV12-5 and TRBJ2-5, with 13 positions matching TRBD2. This CDR3 region has 17 residues. The V gene end was trimmed by 1 base and the J gene end by 2 bases; junction bases not matched to a gene: 4. Per the germline V gene, CDR1 is LGHNT and CDR2 is FRNRAP. CDR3 DNA sequence: TGTGCTAGTGGTTTGGGGACTAGCGGGGGTGAGCAAGAGACCCAGTACTTC. Its protein is CASGLGTSGGEQETQYF.

Here the CDR3 DNA reads TGTGCCAGCAGTGAGGCGGGAGGGACCGGGGAGCTGTTTTTT. This codes for CASSEAGGTGELFF. The rearrangement joins TRBV25-1 to TRBJ2-2; 9 bases fit TRBD2. J lost 5 bases, V lost 3 bases, and 1 base had no gene match. Germline CDR1 and CDR2: MGHDK and SYGVNS. CDR3 length: 14 residues. Together with reference TRBV25-1 and TRBJ2-2, the CDR3 gives the full variable domain: EADIYQTPRYLVIGTGKKITLECSQTMGHDKMYWYQQDPGMELHLIHYSYGVNSTEKGDLSSESTVSRIRTEHFPLTLESARPSHTSQYLCASSEAGGTGELFFGEGSRLTVL.

The rearrangement uses TRBV5-1 and TRBJ2-3; 7 nucleotides align to TRBD2. Germline assignment: CDR1 SGHRS and CDR2 YFSETQ. The CDR3 is made up of 15 amino acids. The V gene end was trimmed by 6 bases and the J gene end by 3 bases; junction bases not matched to a gene: 10. In nucleotides, the CDR3 is TGCGCCAGCAACACCGGGGGGTTGAGAACAGATACGCAGTATTTT. Amino acid sequence: CASNTGGLRTDTQYF.